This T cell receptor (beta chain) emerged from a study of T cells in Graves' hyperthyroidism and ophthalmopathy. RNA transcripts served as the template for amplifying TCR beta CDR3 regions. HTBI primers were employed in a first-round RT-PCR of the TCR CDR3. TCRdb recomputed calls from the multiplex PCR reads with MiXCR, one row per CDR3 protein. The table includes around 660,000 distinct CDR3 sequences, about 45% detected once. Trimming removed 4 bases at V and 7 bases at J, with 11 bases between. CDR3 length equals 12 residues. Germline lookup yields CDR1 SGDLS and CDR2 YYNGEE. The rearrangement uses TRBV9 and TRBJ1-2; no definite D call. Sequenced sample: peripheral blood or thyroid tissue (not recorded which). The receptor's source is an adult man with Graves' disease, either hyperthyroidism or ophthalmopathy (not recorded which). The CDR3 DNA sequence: TGTGCCAGCAGCCGAGACAATTCTGGCTACACCTTC. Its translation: CASSRDNSGYTF.